These 24 T cell receptor beta chains originate from one sample sequenced in a study of CD8 T cells in ankylosing spondylitis (dated by TCRdb to 2016 to 2017). For these receptors, no antigen is known. Points the paper makes about the study in general: A TCR beta motif of fewer than 10 highly homologous amino acid variants appeared characteristic of blood from ankylosing spondylitis patients.

The receptor library was made with 5' RACE. The data were produced on an Illumina HiSeq 2500. TCRdb ran its own pipeline on the public reads, namely fastp trimming at Q25 and MiXCR clone calling, and kept in-frame beta chains. Every entry covers one CDR3 protein and lists the most common genes and DNA from its rows. Within this sample are roughly 700,000 distinct CDR3 sequences, with around 20% of them counted one time only. The biggest ten clones account for approximately 18% of the sample. The sequenced sample consisted of blood, either unsorted or a sorted T cell fraction (not recorded which). These receptors originate from a male donor with ankylosing spondylitis.

The chain combines TRBV9 with TRBJ1-1; D is unclear. The V gene lost 0 bases and the J gene lost 0 bases, with 9 bases spanning the gap. The CDR3 loop spans 15 amino acids. Looked up from germline, CDR1 is SGDLS and CDR2 is YYNGEE. The CDR3: CASSVASGLNTEAFF. The CDR3 DNA sequence: TGTGCCAGCAGCGTAGCTTCAGGATTGAACACTGAAGCTTTCTTT. The full variable domain, completed using reference TRBV9 and TRBJ1-1, is DSGVTQTPKHLITATGQRVTLRCSPRSGDLSVYWYQQSLDQGLQFLIQYYNGEERAKGNILERFSAQQFPDLHSELNLSSLELGDSALYFCASSVASGLNTEAFFGQGTRLTVV.

The chain links TRBV6-5 to TRBJ2-7; TRBD1 aligns across 9 bases. The CDR3 has 13 amino acids. The V and J ends lost 3 bases and 6 bases, in that order; junction bases with no gene match: 3. Looked up from germline, CDR1 is MNHEY and CDR2 is SVGAGI. The CDR3 region is CASSYLQGAEQYF. The CDR3 nucleotides are TGTGCCAGCAGTTATTTACAGGGGGCCGAGCAGTACTTC.

This chain links TRBV4-3 with TRBJ2-7, with D possibly TRBD1 on 5 matching bases. V gave up 0 bases and J gave up 0 bases, with 12 bases separating them. The CDR3 has 16 residues. CDR1 is LGHNA and CDR2 is YSLEER in the germline V gene. The CDR3 protein is CASSQERYQGSYEQYF. CDR3 in DNA: TGCGCCAGCAGCCAAGAGCGCTATCAGGGCTCCTACGAGCAGTACTTC.

This clonotype has more than one count but fewer than ten. The gene calls are TRBV20-1 and TRBJ2-3; D unclear. The CDR3 extends over 14 amino acids. Deletions cut 5 bases from V and 7 bases from J, with 19 bases between. Germline-derived CDR1 and CDR2 are DFQATT and SNEGSKA (reference sequence). CDR3 protein: CSASTLEDSHTQYF. Here the CDR3 DNA reads TGCAGTGCTTCTACATTAGAGGATTCCCATACGCAGTATTTT.

This sequence joins TRBV2 and TRBJ2-1; a possible D gene is TRBD2 (6 bases). The CDR3 contains 15 residues. Germline V lookup: CDR1 SNHLY, CDR2 FYNNEI. V shed 3 bases and J shed 4 bases, with 13 bases lying between them. The CDR3 coding sequence is TGTGCCAGCAGTGATGGGTGGGACTCGTACAATGAGCAGTTCTTC. Protein product: CASSDGWDSYNEQFF. The whole variable domain, filled in from reference TRBV2 and TRBJ2-1, reads EPEVTQTPSHQVTQMGQEVILRCVPISNHLYFYWYRQILGQKVEFLVSFYNNEISEKSEIFDDQFSVERPDGSNFTLKIRSTKLEDSAMYFCASSDGWDSYNEQFFGPGTRLTVL.

Only a few counts were recorded for this clonotype. The rearrangement links TRBV27 to TRBJ2-7, with 13 positions matching TRBD2. Germline loops: CDR1 MNHEY, CDR2 SMNVEV (reference sequence). The CDR3 is 15 amino acids. V was pared by 9 bases and J by 3 bases, with 8 bases of the junction left unmatched. The CDR3 DNA sequence: TGTGCCAGTGGACGACTAGCGGGGGGCATCTACGAGCAGTACTTC. This codes for CASGRLAGGIYEQYF.

This clonotype was recorded many times. The rearrangement links TRBV2 to TRBJ2-7, with D tentatively TRBD1 or TRBD2 (5 bases each). This CDR3 comprises 14 residues. Per the germline V gene, CDR1 is SNHLY and CDR2 is FYNNEI. With 4 bases removed from V and 3 bases from J, the gap between germline ends came to 13 bases. The CDR3: CASSGDGNDYEQYF. In nucleotides, the CDR3 is TGTGCCAGCAGTGGGGACGGGAATGACTACGAGCAGTACTTC.

This clonotype was seen repeatedly, ten times or more. The V and J genes are TRBV12-3 or TRBV12-4 and TRBJ2-7; D is possibly TRBD1 (5 bases). CDR3 length equals 14 residues. The ends were cut back, 4 bases at V and 1 base at J, with 11 bases in the middle. The DNA for the CDR3 is TGTGCCAGCAGTTCGACAGACCGTTCCTACGAGCAGTACTTC. This translates into CASSSTDRSYEQYF.

CDR3 sequence (DNA): TGTGCCAGCAGTTCCCCGGGACTAGCGGGAGGGCCGTCAGATACGCAGTATTTT. Translation: CASSSPGLAGGPSDTQYF. The chain combines TRBV6-2 or TRBV6-3 with TRBJ2-3; TRBD2 aligns across 16 bases. This CDR3 is built from 18 residues. The germline CDR1 and CDR2 sequences are MNHEY and SVGEGT. V trimming: 4 bases; J trimming: 4 bases; junction bases outside the gene matches: 8.

In its sample, this clonotype was seen a few times. At one boundary the junction diverges from the germline segment, which might be a read error. The rearrangement links TRBV5-1 to TRBJ2-1; the D is unclear. This CDR3 spans 14 amino acids. The germline V gene encodes CDR1 SGHRS and CDR2 YFSETQ. CDR3 bases: TGCGCCAGCAGTTTGGCCGCCAGTGCCAATGAGCAGTTCTTC. Translating gives CASSLAASANEQFF.

The chain employs TRBV18 and TRBJ2-1, with 7 bases fitting TRBD2. The CDR3 covers 12 residues. J was trimmed by 12 bases and V by 1 base; bases with no gene match: 3. Germline V gene data show CDR1 as KGHSH and CDR2 as LQKENI. As DNA, the CDR3 is TGTGCCAGCTCACCACAGGCGGGGGTGCAGTTCTTC. It translates to CASSPQAGVQFF.

The CDR3 spells CSALAGSSYEQYF. The CDR3 DNA reads TGCAGCGCCCTAGCGGGGAGCTCCTACGAGCAGTACTTC. The J gene is TRBJ2-7, the V gene TRBV29-1, with TRBD2 matching 9 bases. Germline V gene sequence: CDR1 SQVTM, CDR2 ANQGSEA. The length of the CDR3 is 13 residues. Trimming removed 7 bases from V and 0 bases from J; junction bases left unmatched: 4.

This clonotype occurred a few times. The V gene is TRBV7-2, the J gene TRBJ2-5; a possible D gene is TRBD2 (6 bases). The germline V gene encodes CDR1 SGHTA and CDR2 FQGNSA. The CDR3 is 13 residues long. Trimming shortened V by 5 bases and J by 9 bases, and 16 bases separated the two germline ends. CDR3 DNA sequence: TGTGCCAGCAGCCTAGGAGTTGGAGGGGCCCAGTACTTC. Its protein product is CASSLGVGGAQYF.

This clonotype has more than one count but fewer than ten. The chain combines TRBV4-2 with TRBJ2-5; 11 bases align to TRBD2. Germline assignment: CDR1 LGHNA and CDR2 YNFKEQ. V shed 1 base, J shed 4 bases, and the junction held 5 bases outside the gene matches. CDR3 length: 16 residues. The DNA for the CDR3 is TGTGCCAGCAGCCAAGTAGCGGGAGGGCCGGGAGAGACCCAGTACTTC. It yields the protein CASSQVAGGPGETQYF.

This clonotype appeared a few times. This chain connects TRBV20-1 to TRBJ2-5; 10 bases are shared with TRBD2. The length of the CDR3 is 19 residues. J was trimmed by 0 bases and V by 1 base; bases with no gene match: 14. Germline CDR1 is DFQATT and CDR2 is SNEGSKA (reference sequence). Here the CDR3 DNA reads TGCAGTGCTAGAGCGAGTCCCTTAGCGGGAGGATCGTACCAAGAGACCCAGTACTTC. This codes for CSARASPLAGGSYQETQYF.

This sequence joins TRBV7-9 and TRBJ1-4, with a tentative D call TRBD1 (5 bases). Germline CDR1 SEHNR, CDR2 FQNEAQ (reference sequence). The CDR3 consists of 16 residues. Trimming took 3 bases from V and 3 from J, leaving 14 bases between them. The chain's CDR3 is CASSLYPGTPNEKLFF. CDR3 DNA: TGTGCCAGCAGCTTGTATCCCGGGACCCCTAATGAAAAACTGTTTTTT. The full variable domain, its missing parts supplied by reference TRBV7-9 and TRBJ1-4, is DTGVSQNPRHKITKRGQNVTFRCDPISEHNRLYWYRQTLGQGPEFLTYFQNEAQLEKSRLLSDRFSAERPKGSFSTLEIQRTEQGDSAMYLCASSLYPGTPNEKLFFGSGTQLSVL.

This clonotype was observed many times. This chain joins TRBV5-5 and TRBJ1-4; possibly TRBD1 for D (5 bases). Germline values: CDR1 SGHKS, CDR2 YYEKEE (reference sequence). V dropped 1 base and J dropped 7 bases, with 11 bases sitting between them. The CDR3 consists of 14 residues. The CDR3 DNA follows: TGTGCCAGCAGCTTGTCCCCAGGGTCTGAAAAACTGTTTTTT. Translation gives CASSLSPGSEKLFF.

This clonotype was found many times. V gene TRBV27 combines with J gene TRBJ1-4, with 8 bases lining up with TRBD1. CDR3 length: 13 residues. CDR1 and CDR2 (germline): MNHEY, SMNVEV (reference sequence). V dropped 6 bases and J dropped 7; count of bases not matched to a gene: 4. The CDR3 reads CASRDRASEKLFF. The DNA for the CDR3 is TGTGCCAGCAGGGACAGGGCGAGTGAAAAACTGTTTTTT. Looking up the rest from reference TRBV27 and TRBJ1-4 gives the full variable domain: EAQVTQNPRYLITVTGKKLTVTCSQNMNHEYMSWYRQDPGLGLRQIYYSMNVEVTDKGDVPEGYKVSRKEKRNFPLILESPSPNQTSLYFCASRDRASEKLFFGSGTQLSVL.

This chain connects TRBV24-1 to TRBJ1-2; possible D gene TRBD1, 6 bases. Trimming left V 4 bases short and J 7 bases short, with 21 bases between. Germline-derived CDR1 and CDR2 are KGHDR and SFDVKD. The CDR3 runs to 16 residues. CDR3: CATSEPGTTQLGGYTF. The CDR3 DNA follows: TGTGCCACCAGTGAACCAGGGACAACCCAACTAGGTGGCTACACCTTC.

The V gene is TRBV20-1, the J gene TRBJ1-5, with 7 bases lining up with TRBD1. CDR1 is DFQATT, CDR2 SNEGSKA, per germline (reference sequence). The CDR3 is 14 residues long. V lost 5 bases to trimming and J lost 11 bases; unmatched junction nucleotides: 15. CDR3 protein: CSAGPGQSLRAQHF. The CDR3, as DNA: TGCAGTGCTGGCCCGGGACAGTCGTTAAGGGCCCAGCATTTT.

The chain employs TRBV5-1 and TRBJ2-7; no reliable D call. Trimming removed 0 bases at V and 3 bases at J, with 10 bases between. The CDR3 loop spans 14 amino acids. Germline V CDR1 and CDR2: SGHRS, YFSETQ. The CDR3 loop is CASSLAGSNYEQYF. CDR3 DNA sequence: TGCGCCAGCAGCTTGGCTGGTAGCAACTACGAGCAGTACTTC.

The CDR3 reads CATSDPSGRFVGELFF. Here the CDR3 DNA reads TGTGCCACCAGTGATCCCAGCGGGAGGTTCGTCGGGGAGCTGTTTTTT. The chain recombines TRBV24-1 with TRBJ2-2; 9 bases agree with TRBD2. The CDR3 loop spans 16 amino acids. V trimming: 3 bases; J trimming: 7 bases; junction bases outside the gene matches: 8. Per germline, CDR1 KGHDR and CDR2 SFDVKD.

In this sample, this clonotype turned up a few times. The chain recombines TRBV20-1 with TRBJ1-2; TRBD1 agrees at 7 bases. CDR1 is DFQATT, CDR2 SNEGSKA, per germline (reference sequence). The CDR3 is 17 residues long. With V trimmed by 3 bases and J by 2 bases, 15 bases remained unmatched. Here the CDR3 DNA reads TGCAGTGCTAGTGGGGGCGGGACAGTATGGGAAAACTATGGCTACACCTTC. Its translation is CSASGGGTVWENYGYTF.

The rearrangement links TRBV12-3 or TRBV12-4 to TRBJ2-4; D gene ambiguous. The CDR3 is made up of 16 amino acids. With 5 bases removed from V and 1 base from J, the gap between germline ends came to 15 bases. Written as DNA, the CDR3 is TGTGCCAGCAGTGCCCCGCCTGTTGGGGCCAAAAACATTCAGTACTTC. Translation gives CASSAPPVGAKNIQYF.